This TCR beta chain appears in the sequencing data of a study of T-cell reconstitution after alpha-beta-depleted transplantation in children (dated by TCRdb to the mid-2010s). Broadly, across the study: T-cell immune reconstitution after TCRalphabeta/CD19-depleted allogeneic hematopoietic cell transplantation in children was quantitatively tracked in the study by means of TCR repertoire profiling.

In its sample, this clonotype was seen a few times. Its recognized antigen is unknown. No base qualities exist here, and no much larger clone lies one base off it. This specimen's treatment or condition label, per the study, means: allogeneic hematopoietic cell transplantation with graft depleted of TCRalphabeta T cells and CD19 B cells. The children who served as transplant recipients had been given grafts of TCRalphabeta/CD19-depleted allogeneic hematopoietic cells. Here is what the overall study found, with its caveats: In some patients, high TCRbeta diversity at day 60 was attributed to recipient T cells and intrathymic progenitors that had survived conditioning. Over the following months the frequencies of hyperexpanded clones went down, and after one year T-cell counts and TCRbeta diversity were mostly credited to newly produced T cells. About two months after transplant, the apparently early recovery of alphabetaT-cell counts reportedly depended on just several hundred clones that had expanded rapidly and came from non-depleted graft cells.

Library method: PCR. TCRdb records Illumina HiSeq 2500 as the sequencer. TCR library preparation used molecular barcoding, with unique molecular identifiers applied to normalize quantification of the TCRbeta repertoire. Using fastp trimming at Q25 and MiXCR clonotype assembly, TCRdb reanalyzed the public sequencing data and kept in-frame beta chains. One record per CDR3 amino acid sequence lists the most common genes and DNA. This sample comprises 120,000 to 150,000 distinct CDR3 sequences, 7.5% to 9% of them detected only once. The ten largest clonotypes hold 15% to 20% of the sample. The CDR1 and CDR2 encoded by the germline V gene are KGHDR and SFDVKD. Cut back by 4 bases and 8 bases, the V and J ends lie 14 bases apart. Counted from cysteine to phenylalanine, this CDR3 has 14 amino acids. Only the CDR3 DNA is retained, 42 bases long and in frame from the first base.

This TCR derives from a female patient aged 2-9 years who had a stem cell transplant for congenital amegakaryocytic thrombocytopenia, so the T cells may come from the graft donor. The chain is encoded by TRBV24-1 joined to TRBJ2-1; the D segment is perhaps TRBD1 or TRBD2, each sharing 6 matched bases. The sample consisted of PBMCs, mostly from graft donor cells, taken 180 days after TCRalphabeta/CD19-depleted stem cell transplant. The CDR3 loop reads CATSDSGGADEQFF. The nucleotides read TGTGCCACCAGTGACTCCGGGGGCGCCGATGAGCAGTTCTTC.